These 17 T cell receptor beta chains originate from one sample sequenced in a study of T cells in Graves' hyperthyroidism and ophthalmopathy. Amplification targeted TCR beta CDR3 regions from RNA transcripts. First-round RT-PCR targeting the TCR CDR3 was performed with the HTBI primer set. TCRdb ran MiXCR on the multiplex PCR reads and lists one entry per CDR3 protein. The data show some 600,000 distinct CDR3 sequences, with around 14% seen just once and roughly 6.2% held by the top ten. Sequencing was performed on blood. These receptor sequences come from a woman aged 25-40 years with Graves' hyperthyroidism that later progressed to Graves' ophthalmopathy.

The gene calls are TRBV20-1 and TRBJ2-3; the match to TRBD2 covers 9 bases. The V gene end was trimmed by 2 bases and the J gene end by 4 bases; junction bases not matched to a gene: 7. This CDR3 is built from 15 residues. Germline CDR1 DFQATT, CDR2 SNEGSKA (reference sequence). The CDR3 coding sequence is TGCAGTGCTAGAACAGCGGGAGGTGGGCCAGATACGCAGTATTTT. Amino acids: CSARTAGGGPDTQYF.

There are many counts of this clonotype. The CDR3 region is CASSLGLAGATDTQYF. In DNA, the CDR3 is TGTGCCAGCAGCCTCGGGCTAGCGGGAGCCACAGATACGCAGTATTTT. The chain combines TRBV7-9 with TRBJ2-3; 10 nucleotides match TRBD2. Germline values: CDR1 SEHNR, CDR2 FQNEAQ (reference sequence). Trimming cost V 5 bases and J 2 bases; bases outside gene matches: 7. The CDR3 spans 16 residues.

This clonotype was observed many times. The chain uses TRBV27 and TRBJ1-5; TRBD1 agrees at 8 bases. The germline CDR1 and CDR2 sequences are MNHEY and SMNVEV (reference sequence). The V gene end was trimmed by 5 bases and the J gene end by 1 base; junction bases not matched to a gene: 7. CDR3 length: 16 residues. This CDR3 reads CASSRRTGISNQPQHF. For the CDR3, the DNA is TGTGCCAGCAGTCGCCGGACAGGGATCAGCAATCAGCCCCAGCATTTT.

The J gene is TRBJ1-2, the V gene TRBV5-1; a weak D match, TRBD1 (5 bases). The CDR3 totals 13 residues. Per the germline V gene, CDR1 is SGHRS and CDR2 is YFSETQ. Trimming left V 4 bases short and J 6 bases short, with 13 bases between. CDR3: CASSPSGTHGYTF. DNA of the CDR3: TGCGCCAGCAGCCCATCCGGGACCCATGGCTACACCTTC.

This clonotype was seen repeatedly, ten times or more. The rearrangement links TRBV6-5 to TRBJ1-5; possibly TRBD1 for D (5 bases). From germline, CDR1 is MNHEY and CDR2 SVGAGI. This CDR3 region has 18 residues. Deletions cut 2 bases from V and 2 bases from J, with 19 bases between. This CDR3 reads CASSYKGTKPPRNQPQHF. The CDR3 coding sequence is TGTGCCAGCAGTTACAAGGGGACCAAACCACCCCGCAATCAGCCCCAGCATTTT.

Concerning this clonotype itself: This CDR3 fails to terminate in the conserved phenylalanine or tryptophan, so it likely reflects a read error. The chain has TRBV6-1 and TRBJ2-7; D may be TRBD1 (5 bases). In germline, CDR1 is MNHNS, CDR2 SASEGT. This CDR3 region has 12 residues. V gave up 9 bases and J gave up 1 base, with 10 bases separating them. The CDR3 DNA reads TGTGCCAGTAAACAGGAATCCTACGAGCAGTACCTC. Encoded protein: CASKQESYEQYL.

This clonotype has a count of ten or more. The chain is built from TRBV28 and TRBJ1-2, with D perhaps matching TRBD1 (6 bases). This CDR3 contains 13 residues. Germline CDR1 is MDHEN and CDR2 is SYDVKM. Deletions cut 6 bases from V and 3 bases from J, with 11 bases between. The CDR3 DNA is TGTGCCAGCAGGTTACCAGGGGACTATGGCTACACCTTC. This gives the protein CASRLPGDYGYTF.

This clonotype has a count of ten or more. The chain has TRBV12-3 or TRBV12-4 and TRBJ2-7; 10 positions agree with TRBD1. V gave up 2 bases and J gave up 7 bases; unmatched junction bases: 5. The CDR3 has 14 residues. The CDR3 region is CASSLTGQGTEQYF. The CDR3 nucleotides are TGTGCCAGCAGTTTAACGGGACAGGGGACAGAGCAGTACTTC.

This clonotype appeared many times. The V gene is TRBV6-2 or TRBV6-3, the J gene TRBJ2-5, with 8 bases identical to TRBD1. The CDR3 runs to 14 residues. V shed 6 bases, J shed 5 bases, and the junction held 8 bases outside the gene matches. Germline V gene lookup returns CDR1 MNHEY and CDR2 SVGEGT. The DNA for the CDR3 is TGTGCCAGCAGCTCCAGGGGGCAAGGGGAGACCCAGTACTTC. Translating gives CASSSRGQGETQYF.

V usage is TRBV5-1 and J usage is TRBJ2-7, with TRBD1 identical over 7 bases. The CDR3 contains 13 residues. J was trimmed by 3 bases and V by 7 bases; bases with no gene match: 7. Germline-derived CDR1 and CDR2 are SGHRS and YFSETQ. Written as DNA, the CDR3 is TGCGCCAGCCGGATAAGACAGGGCTACGAGCAGTACTTC. It yields the protein CASRIRQGYEQYF.

At least ten counts were recorded for this clonotype. The rearrangement links TRBV10-3 to TRBJ2-3, with 12 positions matching TRBD2. Unmatched junction bases numbered 1, after V lost 3 bases and J lost 6 bases. From germline, CDR1 is ENHRY and CDR2 SYGVKD. This CDR3 comprises 14 residues. CDR3 sequence reads: CAISDTSGRDTQYF. The CDR3, as DNA: TGTGCCATCAGTGATACTAGCGGGAGGGATACGCAGTATTTT.

This clonotype was recorded at least ten times. The rearrangement joins TRBV5-6 to TRBJ2-7, with D possibly TRBD2 on 6 matching bases. CDR3 length: 12 residues. Trimming took 4 bases from V and 3 from J, leaving 8 bases between them. Germline loops: CDR1 SGHDT, CDR2 YYEEEE. The CDR3 coding sequence is TGTGCCAGCAGCGCGGGGAACTACGAGCAGTACTTC. It encodes CASSAGNYEQYF.

This clonotype was observed many times. V and J are TRBV28 and TRBJ2-3, with D possibly being TRBD2 (6 bases). The V gene's germline CDR1 is MDHEN and CDR2 SYDVKM. The CDR3 sequence is 15 residues long. The germline V and J ends were trimmed by 2 bases and 5 bases, with 14 bases remaining between them. The CDR3 region is CASSLRGSRRDTQYF. The CDR3 nucleotides are TGTGCCAGCAGTTTACGGGGGAGTAGGAGAGATACGCAGTATTTT.

The chain is built from TRBV28 and TRBJ2-2; 10 bases line up with TRBD1. The CDR3 is 14 residues long. With 7 bases clipped from V and 6 bases from J, the junction kept 5 bases outside the gene matches. Germline V gene lookup returns CDR1 MDHEN and CDR2 SYDVKM. The CDR3 bases are TGTGCCAGCAACATTGGACAGGGGGCCGGGGAGCTGTTTTTT. It encodes CASNIGQGAGELFF.

This clonotype appeared once. J is TRBJ2-2 and V is TRBV13; tentative D call: TRBD1 (5 bases). The CDR3 has 16 residues. Between the trimmed V and J ends, which lost 6 bases and 1 base, there was a span of 15 bases. Germline V gene lookup returns CDR1 PRHDT and CDR2 FYEKMQ (reference sequence). CDR3 nucleotide sequence: TGTGCCAGCAGGTTGGTTGGCAGGGAGAACACCGGGGAGCTGTTTTTT. This translates into CASRLVGRENTGELFF.

This clonotype appeared many times. V is TRBV7-9 and J is TRBJ2-5; D gene ambiguous. This CDR3 is built from 14 residues. Trimming removed 1 base at V and 7 bases at J, with 13 bases between. Germline V gene sequence: CDR1 SEHNR, CDR2 FQNEAQ (reference sequence). The CDR3 DNA follows: TGTGCCAGCAGCTTAGTCAGCGCCTCTGGGACCCAGTACTTC. It encodes CASSLVSASGTQYF. Full variable domain (rest looked up from reference TRBV7-9 and TRBJ2-5): DTGVSQNPRHKITKRGQNVTFRCDPISEHNRLYWYRQTLGQGPEFLTYFQNEAQLEKSRLLSDRFSAERPKGSFSTLEIQRTEQGDSAMYLCASSLVSASGTQYFGPGTRLLVL.

This clonotype was seen at least ten times. The rearrangement links TRBV5-6 to TRBJ2-3, with unresolved D. The germline V gene has CDR1 SGHDT and CDR2 YYEEEE. The CDR3 consists of 14 residues. Trimming took 0 bases from V and 1 from J, leaving 6 bases between them. In nucleotides, the CDR3 is TGTGCCAGCAGCTTGGGATCTCGCACAGATACGCAGTATTTT. Its protein product is CASSLGSRTDTQYF.